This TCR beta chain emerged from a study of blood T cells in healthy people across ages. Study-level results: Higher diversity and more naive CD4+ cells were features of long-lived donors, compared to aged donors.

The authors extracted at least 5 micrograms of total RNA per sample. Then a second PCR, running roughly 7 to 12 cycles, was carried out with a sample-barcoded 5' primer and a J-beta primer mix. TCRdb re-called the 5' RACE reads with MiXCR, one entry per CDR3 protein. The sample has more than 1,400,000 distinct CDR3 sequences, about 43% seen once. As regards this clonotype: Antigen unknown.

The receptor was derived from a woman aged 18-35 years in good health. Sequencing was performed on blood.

Written as DNA, the CDR3 is TGTGCCAGCACCTTGGGACCTTCCTACAATGAGCAGTTCTTC. Translating it yields CASTLGPSYNEQFF. This sequence joins TRBV6-1 and TRBJ2-1; D assignment may be TRBD1 or TRBD2 (5 bases each). Trimming stripped 7 bases from V and 1 base from J, with 11 bases between. Germline V gene sequence: CDR1 MNHNS, CDR2 SASEGT. The CDR3 is 14 residues long.